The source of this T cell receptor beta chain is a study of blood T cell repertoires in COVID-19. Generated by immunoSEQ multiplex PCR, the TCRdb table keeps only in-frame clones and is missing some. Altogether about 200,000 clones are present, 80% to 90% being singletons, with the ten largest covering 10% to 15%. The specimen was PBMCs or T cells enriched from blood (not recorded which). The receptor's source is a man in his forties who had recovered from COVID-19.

The DNA for the CDR3 is TGTGCCAGCAGCGGACAGGGGCACCAAGAGACCCAGTACTTC. This encodes CASSGQGHQETQYF. The chain recombines TRBV5-5 with TRBJ2-5, with 9 bases lining up with TRBD1. Germline-derived CDR1 and CDR2 are SGHKS and YYEKEE (reference sequence). With 4 bases clipped from V and 0 bases from J, the junction kept 1 base outside the gene matches. The CDR3 is 14 amino acids.